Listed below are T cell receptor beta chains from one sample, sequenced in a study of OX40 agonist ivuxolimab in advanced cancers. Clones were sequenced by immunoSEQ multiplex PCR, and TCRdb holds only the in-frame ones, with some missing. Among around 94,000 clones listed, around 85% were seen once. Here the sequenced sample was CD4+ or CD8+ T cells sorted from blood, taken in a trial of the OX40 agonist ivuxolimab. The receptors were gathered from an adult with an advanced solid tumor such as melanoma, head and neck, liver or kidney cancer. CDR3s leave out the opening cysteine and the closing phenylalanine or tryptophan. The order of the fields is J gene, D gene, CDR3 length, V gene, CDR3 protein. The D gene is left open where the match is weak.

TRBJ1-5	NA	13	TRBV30	AWSYGGDRSQPQH
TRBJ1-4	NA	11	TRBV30	AWGHLDSEKLF
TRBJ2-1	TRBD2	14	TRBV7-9	ASIQLGGSTYNEQF
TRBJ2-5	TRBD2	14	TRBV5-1	ASSFSSGGHQETQY
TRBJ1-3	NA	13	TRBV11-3	ASSSWGASGNTIY
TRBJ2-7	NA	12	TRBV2	ASRGGWATYEQY
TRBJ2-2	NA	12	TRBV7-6	VGGEPTNTGELF
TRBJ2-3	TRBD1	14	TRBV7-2	ASSYDAGQGYDTQY
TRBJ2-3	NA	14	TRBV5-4	ASSMGFGGVGGTQY
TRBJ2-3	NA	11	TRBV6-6	AVEESSTDTQY
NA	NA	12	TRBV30	AWSTQAIFYEQY
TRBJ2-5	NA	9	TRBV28	ASSLTIDQY
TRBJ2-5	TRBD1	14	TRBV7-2	ASSPQGASGGETQY
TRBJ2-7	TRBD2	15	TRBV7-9	ASSLPPGSGMVYEQY
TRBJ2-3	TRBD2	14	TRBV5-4	ASSQGIAGLSDTQY
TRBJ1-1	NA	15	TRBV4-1	ASSQVMDPLTDTEAF
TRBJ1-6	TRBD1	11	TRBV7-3	ASSMTGGSPLH
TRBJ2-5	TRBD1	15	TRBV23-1	ASSQFLGRGFQETQY
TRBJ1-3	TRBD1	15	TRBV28	ASSLIGQVHSGNTIY
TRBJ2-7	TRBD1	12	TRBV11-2	ASSYTTGLGEQY
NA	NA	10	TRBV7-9	ASSLVPYEQY
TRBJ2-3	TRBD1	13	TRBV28	ASTKQGAYTDTQY
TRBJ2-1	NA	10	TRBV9	ASSVVANEQF
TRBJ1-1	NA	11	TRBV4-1	ASSQDPATEAF
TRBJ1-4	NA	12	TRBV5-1	ASSGGRGREKLF
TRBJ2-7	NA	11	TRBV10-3	AISERAGDEQY
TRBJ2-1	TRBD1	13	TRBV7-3	ASSRTGGGHNEQF
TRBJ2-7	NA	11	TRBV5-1	ASSLVEGNEQY
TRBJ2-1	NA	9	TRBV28	ASTQNNEQF
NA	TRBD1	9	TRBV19	ASSQGHEQY
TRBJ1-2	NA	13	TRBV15	ATRQNLQVPYGYT
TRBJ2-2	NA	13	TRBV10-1	ASSEGPGGTGELF
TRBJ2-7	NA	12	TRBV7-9	ASSLEAPYYEQY
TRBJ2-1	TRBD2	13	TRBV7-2	ASSLTSGSLNEQF
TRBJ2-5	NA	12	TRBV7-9	ASSLFGPRETQY
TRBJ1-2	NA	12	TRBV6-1	ASSDRVTNYGYT
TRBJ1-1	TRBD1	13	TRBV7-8	ASSLETGTNTEAF